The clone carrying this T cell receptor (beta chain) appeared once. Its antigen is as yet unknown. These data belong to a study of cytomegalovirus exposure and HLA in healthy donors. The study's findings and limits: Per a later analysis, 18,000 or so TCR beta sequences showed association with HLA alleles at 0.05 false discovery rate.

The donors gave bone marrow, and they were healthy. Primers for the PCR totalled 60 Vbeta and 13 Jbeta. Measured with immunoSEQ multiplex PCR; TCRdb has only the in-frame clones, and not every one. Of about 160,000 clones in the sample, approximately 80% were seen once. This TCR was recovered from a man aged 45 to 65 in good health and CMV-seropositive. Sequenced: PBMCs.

Written as DNA, the CDR3 is TGTGCCAGTAGTATGGCGGGGGGAGGGGAAAAACTGTTTTTT. This encodes CASSMAGGGEKLFF. V gene TRBV19 combines with J gene TRBJ1-4; maybe TRBD1 (5 bases). The ends were cut back, 3 bases at V and 8 bases at J, with 13 bases in the middle. The CDR3 loop spans 14 amino acids. Germline CDR1 reads LNHDA; CDR2 reads SQIVND (reference sequence).